The source of this T cell receptor beta chain is a study of shared clonotypes between healthy human individuals. Study-wide context: Per-donor plates numbered three CD4 naive, three CD4 memory, two CD8 naive and one CD8 memory. Study-level findings and limits: Specimens sampled were limited to blood, with tissue repertoires likely differing. Clonotype sharing among donors, it was expected, would be affected by sequencing depth.

The CDR3 covers 14 residues. Germline V gives CDR1 GTSNPN, CDR2 SVGIG (reference sequence). J gave up 3 bases and V 5 bases, and 4 bases lay outside the gene matches. Sequencing used immunoSEQ multiplex PCR; TCRdb keeps in-frame clones, though not all of them. This table has approximately 2,000,000 clones, about 93% appearing once. Naive CD8 cells lacked CD45RO, underwent positive selection for CCR7 and left out terminally differentiated effector memory CD45RA+ cells. To note about this clone: Its antigen is undetermined.

The rearrangement joins TRBV30 to TRBJ1-2; 12 bases are shared with TRBD1. Sequencing was done on a sample of naive CD8+ T cells from PBMCs. The TCR was taken from a man younger than 30 in good health. Some clones in this sample may be carry-over from other donors' samples. The CDR3 reads CAWWGTGGHYGYTF. For the CDR3, the DNA is TGTGCCTGGTGGGGGACAGGGGGCCACTATGGCTACACCTTC.